These T cell receptor beta chains were read from a single sample in a study of Ad26.COV2.S vaccination and SARS-CoV-2 variants. Generated by immunoSEQ multiplex PCR, the TCRdb table keeps only in-frame clones and is missing some. The data show about 180,000 clones, around nine tenths seen once. The source was peripheral blood, collected after recovery from COVID-19. All receptors derive from a human donor who had recovered from COVID-19. CDR3s include the opening cysteine and the closing phenylalanine or tryptophan. The order of the fields is V gene, clone size, D gene, J gene, CDR3 DNA, CDR3 protein. D genes are given only for firm matches. Rows give clone size only sometimes, using once, few, many, or a class for an expanded clone.

>TRBV21-1|NA|NA|TRBJ1-6
TGTGCCAGCAGCAAATTCGGGTTCGCTTCACCCCTCCACTTT
CASSKFGFASPLHF
>TRBV9|NA|TRBD1|TRBJ1-3
TGTGCCAGCAGCGTACGGGACAGGGGTCGGTATGCGGGAAACACCATATATTTT
CASSVRDRGRYAGNTIYF
>TRBV5-8|NA|NA|TRBJ1-1
TGTGCCAGCAGCTTGGCCCTAGGAACTGAAGCTTTCTTT
CASSLALGTEAFF
>TRBV9|NA|NA|TRBJ2-3
TGTGCCAGCAGCGCCCTAGGGGGAGGGACAGATACGCAGTATTTT
CASSALGGGTDTQYF
>TRBV28|NA|NA|TRBJ2-7
TGTGCCAGCAGTTTAGAATCCTCCTACGAGCAGTACTTC
CASSLESSYEQYF
>TRBV6-5|once|NA|TRBJ2-7
TGTGCCAGCAGTTACAGGTACAGTCTCAGCTCCTACGAGCAGTACTTC
CASSYRYSLSSYEQYF
>TRBV5-1|NA|NA|TRBJ2-1
TGCGCCAGCAGCTTCGACCTGATCACCTACAATGAGCAGTTCTTC
CASSFDLITYNEQFF
>TRBV19|once|NA|TRBJ2-6
TGTGCCAGTAGTATAGAAGGGAGGACCCCATCTGGGGCCAACGTCCTGACTTTC
CASSIEGRTPSGANVLTF
>TRBV7-9|NA|TRBD1|TRBJ2-5
TGTGCCAGCAGCTTAGCGGGACAGGGGCGGGAGACCCAGTACTTC
CASSLAGQGRETQYF
>TRBV5-8|NA|NA|TRBJ2-3
TGTGCCAGCAGCTTGCAGAGCACAGATACGCAGTATTTT
CASSLQSTDTQYF
>TRBV19|NA|NA|TRBJ1-2
TGTGCCAGTAGTATAGATTCGACATCCGGGGCCGGCAACTATGGCTACACCTTC
CASSIDSTSGAGNYGYTF
>TRBV23-1|NA|NA|TRBJ2-5
TGCGCCAGCAGTCTCCTAGGGGCTCTTCAAGAGACCCAGTACTTC
CASSLLGALQETQYF
>TRBV10-3|NA|NA|TRBJ2-7
TGTGCCATCATGTCCCCGGGATCTTTATACGAGCAGTACTTC
CAIMSPGSLYEQYF
>TRBV12-3/TRBV12-4|NA|NA|TRBJ2-3
TGTGCCAGCAGCCAAGGGGTGTGGACGCAGTATTTT
CASSQGVWTQYF
>TRBV7-8|NA|TRBD2|TRBJ2-1
TGTGCCAGCAGCTTAGGGTGGAGCGGGAGCCTTTACAATGAGCAGTTCTTC
CASSLGWSGSLYNEQFF
>TRBV5-5|NA|TRBD2|TRBJ2-7
TGTGCCAGCAGCTTGGTATTAGCGGGAGGGAGCTCCTACGAGCAGTACTTC
CASSLVLAGGSSYEQYF
>TRBV7-2|NA|TRBD2|TRBJ2-3
TGTGCCAGCAGCTTACTAGCGGGGGCAGATACGCAGTATTTT
CASSLLAGADTQYF
>TRBV3-1/TRBV3-2|NA|TRBD2|TRBJ2-1
TGTGCCAGCAGCCCCGCGGGGGGACCTTACAATGAGCAGTTCTTC
CASSPAGGPYNEQFF
>TRBV7-2|once|NA|TRBJ1-4
TGTGCCAGCAGCAATTTCTTACCTAATGAAAAACTGTTTTTT
CASSNFLPNEKLFF
>TRBV14|NA|TRBD1|TRBJ1-2
TGTGCCAGCAGCCAAGGACAGGGGGCGTATGGCTACACCTTC
CASSQGQGAYGYTF
>TRBV7-6|NA|NA|TRBJ2-3
TGTGCCAGCAGCTTAGCAGGGGCTAGCACAGATACGCAGTATTTT
CASSLAGASTDTQYF
>TRBV7-6|NA|NA|TRBJ1-5
TGTGCCAGCAGCTTAGGGGCAGACAATCAGCCCCAGCATTTT
CASSLGADNQPQHF
>TRBV11-3|NA|NA|TRBJ2-5
TGTGCCAGCAGCTTAAACAGAGTTGAGACCCAGTACTTC
CASSLNRVETQYF